The clone carrying this T cell receptor beta chain is medium-sized by share. As yet, its antigen is unknown. The data were obtained in a study of T cell repertoires in aging, cancer and after chemotherapy. Study-level information: Glioblastoma patients receiving temozolomide-based therapy gave paired samples before and after chemotherapy. General observations from the study: In each cancer cohort, median generation probability increased across chemotherapy, suggesting thymic output rebounded.

A mixed TRB-A/B primer pool amplified rearranged TRB by multiplex touch-down PCR. TCRdb itself ran the multiplex PCR reads through MiXCR, one entry per CDR3 protein. The table lists 1,500 to 2,000 distinct CDR3 sequences, approximately 15% of them singletons. This CDR3 comprises 15 residues. V shed 2 bases and J shed 6 bases, with 16 bases lying between them. Germline CDR1 and CDR2: MNHEY and SVGEGT. The template was genomic DNA from peripheral blood, not RNA. This clonotype was sampled from a human donor with a solid tumor. Sequenced material: blood. The chain links TRBV6-2 or TRBV6-3 to TRBJ1-2; a possible D gene is TRBD1 (5 bases). This CDR3 is CASSYEPGRDHGYTF. The CDR3, as DNA: TGTGCCAGCAGTTACGAACCGGGCAGGGATCATGGCTACACCTTC.